This TCR beta chain came from a study of beta chain features in type 1 diabetes. Study-wide points: When Type 1 diabetes patients were examined, their TCRB CDR3s proved moderately but significantly shorter in all four CD4+ subsets.

What was sequenced were expressed TCRB transcripts, since all of the isolated RNA had been reverse transcribed. The repertoire was sequenced with immunoSEQ multiplex PCR; TCRdb's copy has only in-frame clones and lacks some. The table records 680,000 or so clones, about an eighth of them present only once. On average, the one heparinised blood draw given by each donor was approximately 120 mL. CD4+ naive, central memory, regulatory and stem cell-like memory cells were sorted via CD45RO/CCR7/CD25/CD127/CD95/CD27. In its sample, this clone was seen a few times. The antigen remains unidentified. Germline V gene lookup returns CDR1 DFQATT and CDR2 SNEGSKA (reference sequence). V shed 0 bases and J shed 9 bases, with 9 bases lying between them. This CDR3 contains 11 residues.

Sequencing input: naive CD4+ T cells from blood. The TCR originated in a man younger than 35 with type 1 diabetes. The rearrangement uses TRBV20-1 and TRBJ2-7; a weak D match, TRBD2 (5 bases). This CDR3 is CSARDGEGQYF. The CDR3 DNA follows: TGCAGTGCTAGAGATGGAGAGGGGCAGTACTTC.